Shown below are 12 T cell receptor beta chains from a single sample sequenced in a study of siplizumab effects on memory and regulatory T cells (dated by TCRdb to between 2019 and 2020). The library came from the immunoSEQ multiplex PCR assay. TCRdb limited this immuneACCESS table to in-frame rearrangements with V and J called. A share of clones is missing; checked studies link under half to unresolved V genes, and the rest is unexplained. The sample yields some 100,000 clones; approximately 92% were counted once. The ten largest clones capture 2.5% to 3% of the sample. The sequenced sample consisted of CD4+ T cells sorted from blood. The receptor set was obtained from a human donor in good health. Some clones in this sample may be carry-over from other donors' samples.

The rearrangement uses TRBV7-6 and TRBJ2-3; D is perhaps TRBD2 (5 bases). Germline lookup yields CDR1 SGHVS and CDR2 FNYEAQ. The V end was cut by 1 base, the J end by 5 bases, with 13 bases between. This CDR3 has 15 residues. CDR3 sequence reads: CASSLGGSQEDTQYF. CDR3 in DNA: TGTGCCAGCAGCTTAGGCGGGTCCCAGGAAGATACGCAGTATTTT.

This clone was counted only a few times. CDR3 in amino acids: CASRITATIWTSGSRDEQFF. CDR3 coding DNA: TGTGCAAGTCGCATCACGGCTACCATTTGGACTAGCGGGAGTCGGGATGAGCAGTTCTTC. The chain uses TRBV12-2 and TRBJ2-1; no check of the table's D call, TRBD2, against the DNA was made. TRBV12-2 has pseudogene status. The CDR3 contains 20 residues.

The J gene is TRBJ1-3, the V gene TRBV9; TRBD1 is a possible D gene (5 bases). The CDR3 contains 15 residues. The V end was cut by 2 bases, the J end by 3 bases, with 12 bases between. Germline CDR1 is SGDLS and CDR2 is YYNGEE. CDR3 region: CASSVDSTFGNTIYF. The CDR3 DNA reads TGTGCCAGCAGCGTTGACAGTACGTTTGGAAACACCATATATTTT.

The gene calls are TRBV25-1 and TRBJ2-1; unclear D gene. This CDR3 is built from 11 residues. V gave up 6 bases and J gave up 9 bases, with 9 bases separating them. The germline gives CDR1 MGHDK, CDR2 SYGVNS. Written as DNA, the CDR3 is TGTGCCAGCAGGCGTTTGGGTGAGCAGTTCTTC. As protein: CASRRLGEQFF.

This clone was seen once. The V call is TRBV5-1, the J call TRBJ2-4, with D maybe TRBD1 (5 bases). This CDR3 is built from 16 residues. Trimming removed 2 bases at V and 3 bases at J, with 15 bases between. CDR1 is SGHRS, CDR2 YFSETQ, per germline. The chain's CDR3 is CASSLGQSQGKNIQYF. The CDR3 DNA reads TGCGCCAGCAGCTTAGGGCAATCCCAGGGCAAAAACATTCAGTACTTC.

V and J are TRBV12-5 and TRBJ2-7; perhaps TRBD2 as D (6 bases). Deletions cut 1 base from V and 0 bases from J, with 19 bases between. Per germline, CDR1 LGHNT and CDR2 FRNRAP. The CDR3 length is 18 residues. The CDR3 sequence is CASGLGRDFVGNSYEQYF. CDR3 in DNA: TGTGCTAGTGGTTTGGGCCGGGACTTTGTCGGGAACTCCTACGAGCAGTACTTC.

The chain employs TRBV6-5 and TRBJ2-7; D possibly corresponds to TRBD2 (7 bases). Per the germline V gene, CDR1 is MNHEY and CDR2 is SVGAGI. The V end lost 5 bases, the J end lost 9 bases, and 14 bases lay between the germline ends. The CDR3 runs to 12 residues. The CDR3 region has the DNA TGTGCCAGCAGTGGGGGGGCGCCCGGGCAGTACTTC. It specifies CASSGGAPGQYF.

The chain recombines TRBV5-1 with TRBJ2-5, with 12 bases that match TRBD2. Germline V CDR1 and CDR2: SGHRS, YFSETQ. Losses at the gene ends were 0 bases for V and 5 bases for J; bases not matched to a gene: 5. The CDR3 sequence is 16 residues long. The CDR3 coding sequence is TGCGCCAGCAGCTTGGACCCTAGCGGGGGGGGTGAGACCCAGTACTTC. Translation: CASSLDPSGGGETQYF.

The J gene is TRBJ2-5, the V gene TRBV11-2; perhaps D is TRBD1 or TRBD2 (6 bases each). V was trimmed by 1 base and J by 5 bases, leaving 11 bases between them. This CDR3 is built from 14 residues. CDR1 is SGHAT and CDR2 is FQNNGV in the germline V gene. CDR3 in amino acids: CASSLGGARETQYF. CDR3 bases: TGTGCCAGCAGCTTAGGGGGGGCTAGGGAGACCCAGTACTTC.

The chain has TRBV19 and TRBJ2-5, with D possibly TRBD2 on 6 matching bases. This CDR3 spans 15 amino acids. Germline V lookup: CDR1 LNHDA, CDR2 SQIVND (reference sequence). Trimming left V 0 bases short and J 2 bases short, with 10 bases between. In DNA, the CDR3 is TGTGCCAGTAGTATAGATCTGGGGAGGCAAGAGACCCAGTACTTC. Its protein is CASSIDLGRQETQYF.

The chain has TRBV27 and TRBJ2-1; D is perhaps TRBD2 (5 bases). The ends were cut back, 3 bases at V and 2 bases at J, with 8 bases in the middle. The CDR3 consists of 14 residues. CDR1 is MNHEY, CDR2 SMNVEV, per germline (reference sequence). The CDR3 loop reads CASSLSSPYNEQFF. In DNA form, the CDR3 reads TGTGCCAGCAGTTTGTCTAGCCCCTACAATGAGCAGTTCTTC.

V and J are TRBV6-1 and TRBJ2-5, with D possibly TRBD1 on 6 matching bases. Germline V gene lookup returns CDR1 MNHNS and CDR2 SASEGT. This CDR3 region has 13 residues. V lost 5 bases to trimming and J lost 2 bases, with 9 bases between them. CDR3 in amino acids: CASSSQGQETQYF. The DNA for the CDR3 is TGTGCCAGCAGTTCCCAGGGGCAAGAGACCCAGTACTTC.